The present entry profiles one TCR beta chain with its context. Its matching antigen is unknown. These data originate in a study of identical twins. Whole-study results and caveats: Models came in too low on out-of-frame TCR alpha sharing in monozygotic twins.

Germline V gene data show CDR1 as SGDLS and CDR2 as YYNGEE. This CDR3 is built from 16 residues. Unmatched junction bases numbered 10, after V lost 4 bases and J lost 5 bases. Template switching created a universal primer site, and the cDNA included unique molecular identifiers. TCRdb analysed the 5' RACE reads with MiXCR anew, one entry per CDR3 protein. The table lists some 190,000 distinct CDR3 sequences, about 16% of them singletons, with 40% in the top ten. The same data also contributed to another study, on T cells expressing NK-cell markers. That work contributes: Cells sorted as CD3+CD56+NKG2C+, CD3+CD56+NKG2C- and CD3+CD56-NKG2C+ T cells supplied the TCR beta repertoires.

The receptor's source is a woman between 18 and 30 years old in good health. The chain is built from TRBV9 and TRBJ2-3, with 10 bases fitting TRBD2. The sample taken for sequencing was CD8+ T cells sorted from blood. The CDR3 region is CASSLELAGIGDTQYF. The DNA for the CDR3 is TGTGCCAGCAGCTTAGAACTAGCGGGGATTGGAGATACGCAGTATTTT.